The source of this TCR beta chain is a study of beta chain features in type 1 diabetes. CD45RO/CCR7/CD25/CD127/CD95/CD27 staining was used to isolate CD4+ naive, central memory, regulatory and stem cell-like memory cells by sorting. This clone was observed a handful of times. Its antigen is unidentified. Regarding the study as a whole: TCRB CDR3 length was moderately but significantly reduced in all four CD4+ subsets of Type 1 diabetes patients. Patients with type 1 diabetes carried fewer insertions and had more deletions at their VDJ junctions.

The sequenced template was cDNA made from the entire isolated RNA. Assay used: immunoSEQ multiplex PCR; TCRdb lists only in-frame clones, some missing. Of a few hundred thousand clones listed, 16% are singletons. The V and J ends lost 5 bases and 3 bases respectively, with 21 bases between them. The germline V gene encodes CDR1 SGHTA and CDR2 FQGTGA. CDR3 length: 17 amino acids. The clonotype originates from a man younger than 40 with type 1 diabetes. This sequence joins TRBV7-3 and TRBJ2-3, with a tentative D call TRBD2 (6 bases). The sample was naive CD4+ T cells from blood. The CDR3 is CASSPRLFGSATDTQYF. The CDR3 region has the DNA TGTGCCAGCAGCCCGCGACTATTCGGGAGTGCGACAGATACGCAGTATTTT.